This T cell receptor (beta chain) was captured in a study of beta chain features in type 1 diabetes. Study background: Across every sample, around 110,000,000 sorted cells were examined in total. Study outcomes and limitations: In every one of the four CD4+ subsets, TCRB CDR3s were moderately but significantly shorter in Type 1 diabetes patients. More deletions and fewer insertions at VDJ junctions were found in patients with type 1 diabetes.

The investigators reverse transcribed all of the isolated RNA, so they sequenced expressed TCRB transcripts. Using immunoSEQ multiplex PCR, the repertoire was profiled, and TCRdb retains in-frame clones only, with some absent. The sample records around 250,000 clones, over 20% being singletons. This CDR3 has 17 amino acids. The germline V gene encodes CDR1 LGHNA and CDR2 YSLEER. Between the trimmed V and J ends, which lost 0 bases and 1 base, there was a span of 16 bases. Populations isolated by sorting all had purity greater than 95%. Concerning this clone itself: The antigen remains unidentified.

Sequenced input: naive CD4+ T cells from blood. The chain joins TRBV4-3 to TRBJ2-7; D unclear. The sequence was obtained from a woman aged 40 to 55 with type 1 diabetes. The chain's CDR3 is CASSQDSRLANSYEQYF. CDR3 nucleotides: TGCGCCAGCAGCCAAGATTCGAGACTGGCGAATTCCTACGAGCAGTACTTC.